This T cell receptor (beta chain) emerged from a study of cytomegalovirus exposure and HLA in healthy donors. The PCR ran on 60 Vbeta and 13 Jbeta primers. Produced via immunoSEQ multiplex PCR; TCRdb's table is partial and in-frame only. The data show some 150,000 clones, with about four fifths seen just once and less than 15% held by the top ten. V lost 1 base to trimming and J lost 4 bases, with 7 bases between them. Per germline, CDR1 SGHVS and CDR2 FQNEAQ. The CDR3 totals 13 residues. Sequencing was performed on PBMCs. The sequence came from a woman aged 50 to 65 in good health and CMV-seronegative. The chain combines TRBV7-8 with TRBJ2-5; maybe TRBD1 (5 bases). This CDR3 is CASSLVGVETQYF. DNA of the CDR3: TGTGCCAGCAGCTTAGTAGGGGTAGAGACCCAGTACTTC.